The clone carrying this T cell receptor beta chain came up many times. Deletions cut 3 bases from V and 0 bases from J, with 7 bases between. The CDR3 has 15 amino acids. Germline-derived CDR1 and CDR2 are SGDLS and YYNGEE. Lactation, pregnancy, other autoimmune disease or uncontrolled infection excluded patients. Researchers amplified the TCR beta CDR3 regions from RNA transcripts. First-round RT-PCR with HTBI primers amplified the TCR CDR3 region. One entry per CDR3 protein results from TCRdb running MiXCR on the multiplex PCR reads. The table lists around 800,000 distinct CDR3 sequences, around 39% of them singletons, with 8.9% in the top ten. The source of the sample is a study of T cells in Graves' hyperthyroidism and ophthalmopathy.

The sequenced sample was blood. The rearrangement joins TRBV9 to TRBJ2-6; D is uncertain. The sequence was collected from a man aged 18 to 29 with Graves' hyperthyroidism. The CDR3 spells CASSGGNSGANVLTF. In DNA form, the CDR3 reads TGTGCCAGCAGCGGGGGAAACTCTGGGGCCAACGTCCTGACTTTC.